This passage covers 8 T cell receptor beta chains from one sample sequenced in a study of cytomegalovirus exposure and HLA in healthy donors. PCR used 60 Vbeta primers and 13 Jbeta primers. Assay used: immunoSEQ multiplex PCR; TCRdb lists only in-frame clones, some missing. The table has 110,000 to 150,000 clones, approximately 83% seen once. Sequencing was done on a sample of PBMCs. The receptor source for this set is a woman between 40 and 50 years old in good health and CMV-seronegative.

The genes are TRBV27 and TRBJ1-4, with 8 bases matching TRBD1. Per the germline V gene, CDR1 is MNHEY and CDR2 is SMNVEV (reference sequence). Germline trimming cut 5 bases from V and 7 bases from J; bases unmatched to any gene: 9. The CDR3 length is 15 residues. CDR3 in amino acids: CASSQNRGSVEKLFF. The CDR3 region has the DNA TGTGCCAGCAGTCAAAACAGGGGGTCGGTTGAAAAACTGTTTTTT.

The chain is built from TRBV29-1 and TRBJ2-1, with 7 bases identical to TRBD2. There are 10 residues in the CDR3. Germline CDR1 reads SQVTM; CDR2 reads ANQGSEA. With V trimmed by 7 bases and J by 7 bases, 1 base remained unmatched. The CDR3 spells CSGTRNEQFF. In nucleotides, the CDR3 is TGCAGCGGGACTAGAAATGAGCAGTTCTTC.

CDR3 sequence reads: CAWSVRGDEQFF. CDR3 nucleotide sequence: TGTGCCTGGAGTGTACGGGGAGATGAGCAGTTCTTC. The chain uses TRBV30 and TRBJ2-1; a weak D match, TRBD2 (5 bases). Germline V CDR1 and CDR2: GTSNPN, SVGIG (reference sequence). The V end was cut by 0 bases, the J end by 8 bases, with 8 bases between. The CDR3 runs 12 residues. Variable domain in full (rest from reference TRBV30 and TRBJ2-1): SQTIHQWPATLVQPVGSPLSLECTVEGTSNPNLYWYRQAAGRGLQLLFYSVGIGQISSEVPQNLSASRPQDRQFILSSKKLLLSDSGFYLCAWSVRGDEQFFGPGTRLTVL.

The chain employs TRBV18 and TRBJ1-4; tentative D call: TRBD1 (5 bases). The CDR3 totals 15 residues. Trimming shortened V by 6 bases and J by 8 bases, and 19 bases separated the two germline ends. Germline CDR1 and CDR2: KGHSH and LQKENI. The CDR3 is CASSLLIGAGEKLFF. The CDR3 DNA follows: TGTGCCAGCTCTCTGCTGATTGGGGCAGGGGAAAAACTGTTTTTT.

The chain combines TRBV28 with TRBJ2-5; perhaps TRBD1 as D (5 bases). The germline CDR1 and CDR2 sequences are MDHEN and SYDVKM. V lost 10 bases and J lost 5, with 11 bases in between. This CDR3 region has 11 residues. The CDR3 sequence: CATGIRETQYF. The CDR3 bases are TGTGCCACAGGGATTAGGGAGACCCAGTACTTC.

As regards this clone: Other DNA sequences in this specimen translate into the identical CDR3. V is TRBV10-3 and J is TRBJ1-6; 9 nucleotides align to TRBD1. Germline trimming cut 1 base from V and 2 bases from J; bases unmatched to any gene: 6. This CDR3 has 18 residues. The V gene's germline CDR1 is ENHRY and CDR2 SYGVKD. As DNA, the CDR3 is TGTGCCATCAGTGAGTGGGGGGGGACAGGGACCTATAATTCACCCCTCCACTTT. It yields the protein CAISEWGGTGTYNSPLHF.

J is TRBJ1-5 and V is TRBV10-2; maybe TRBD1 (6 bases). Germline CDR1 WSHSY, CDR2 SAAADI. The V end lost 5 bases, the J end lost 6 bases, and 20 bases lay between the germline ends. There are 16 residues in the CDR3. The chain's CDR3 is CASSLTDRPKTQPQHF. DNA of the CDR3: TGCGCCAGCAGTCTTACCGACAGGCCTAAGACTCAGCCCCAGCATTTT.

This clone turned up a few times. This chain links TRBV6-5 with TRBJ1-1, with 8 bases matching TRBD1. The CDR3 length is 15 residues. V gave up 1 base and J gave up 6 bases; unmatched junction bases: 7. Germline assignment: CDR1 MNHEY and CDR2 SVGAGI. The CDR3 sequence: CASSYFQGAGAEAFF. CDR3 bases: TGTGCCAGCAGTTACTTCCAGGGGGCAGGCGCTGAAGCTTTCTTT.